This is a list of T cell receptor beta chains from one sample in a study of T cells after yellow fever vaccination. TCRdb called the 5' RACE reads again in MiXCR, with one record for every CDR3 protein. The data show some 560,000 distinct CDR3 sequences, with around 21% seen just once and approximately 14% held by the top ten. Source: PBMCs, taken 15 days after the yellow fever booster vaccination. The receptors come from a man aged 30-40 years who received the YFV17D yellow fever vaccine. Both conserved end residues are part of each CDR3. D genes are given only for firm matches. The listing skips clone size in some rows; elsewhere it reads once, few, many or a size class.

v_call,d_call,clone_size,j_call,cdr3_nt,cdr3_aa
TRBV28,.,.,TRBJ2-7,TGTGCCAGCAGCGTATCAGGCGAGCAGTACTTC,CASSVSGEQYF
TRBV6-6,.,.,TRBJ2-5,TGTGCCAGCAGTTCTCAGGACGGGCGTACCCAGTACTTC,CASSSQDGRTQYF
TRBV7-9,.,few,TRBJ2-1,TGTGCCAGCACCCCCCGCCAGGGGCATGAGCAGTTCTTC,CASTPRQGHEQFF
TRBV10-3,.,.,TRBJ1-1,TGTGCCATCAGAATTGATCCGAACACTGAAGCTTTCTTT,CAIRIDPNTEAFF
TRBV7-3,.,.,TRBJ1-5,TGTGCCAGCAGCTTATCCGGGGATCAGCCCCAGCATTTT,CASSLSGDQPQHF
TRBV20-1,.,.,TRBJ2-3,TGCAGTGCTAGGGACGAAGGGGATACGCAGTATTTT,CSARDEGDTQYF
TRBV7-9,.,.,TRBJ2-7,TGTGCCAGCAGCTTCCTCCAGGACGAGCAGTACTTC,CASSFLQDEQYF
TRBV6-1,.,few,TRBJ1-6,TGTGCCAGCGCAGGCCAGAGGGGGAATTCACCCCTCCACTTT,CASAGQRGNSPLHF
TRBV4-3,TRBD2,.,TRBJ2-1,TGCGCCAGCAGCAAGCGGGACCCCTCCGATGAGCAGTTCTTC,CASSKRDPSDEQFF
TRBV6-2/TRBV6-3,.,few,TRBJ2-1,TGTGCCAGCAGTTACATGGTGAGCTCCTACAATGAGCAGTTCTTC,CASSYMVSSYNEQFF
TRBV20-1,.,many,TRBJ1-1,TGCAGTGCTAGAGCTCCAGGAGGGAACACTGAAGCTTTCTTT,CSARAPGGNTEAFF
TRBV11-3,TRBD2,.,TRBJ2-7,TGTGCCAGCAGCTTGGGAGGACTAGCGGGAGCCTACGAGCAGTACTTC,CASSLGGLAGAYEQYF
TRBV9,.,.,TRBJ2-1,TGTGCCAGCAGCGTAGAAGGTAGGAGAGGGGGGGACAATGAGCAGTTCTTC,CASSVEGRRGGDNEQFF
TRBV15,TRBD2,few,TRBJ2-1,TGTGCCACCAGGTTAGCGGGAACCTCCCTGGGGCAGTTCTTC,CATRLAGTSLGQFF
TRBV5-1,TRBD1,.,TRBJ2-6,TGCGCCAGCAGCTTGACGACAGGGGGTCTCTCTGGGGCCAACGTCCTGACTTTC,CASSLTTGGLSGANVLTF
TRBV7-9,.,.,TRBJ2-5,TGTGCCAGCAGCCCCTTGGGGGGATTCCAAGAGACCCAGTACTTC,CASSPLGGFQETQYF
TRBV4-3,.,.,TRBJ2-6,TGCGCCAGCAGCCATATCGTAGGGGCCAACGTCCTGACTTTC,CASSHIVGANVLTF
TRBV24-1,.,.,TRBJ2-6,TGTGCCACCAGTGAACCGACAGCTGGTGGGGCCAACGTCCTGACTTTC,CATSEPTAGGANVLTF
TRBV20-1,TRBD2,.,TRBJ2-7,TGCAGTGCAATTAGCGGGATTGACGAGCTGTACTTC,CSAISGIDELYF
TRBV20-1,TRBD2,few,TRBJ2-5,TGCAGTGCCTCACATGCTAGCGGGAGACGGCAAGAGACCCAGTACTTC,CSASHASGRRQETQYF
TRBV20-1,TRBD2,few,TRBJ2-2,TGCAGTGCCGAGCCTGCCAGCGGGAGAACCGGGGAGCTGTTTTTT,CSAEPASGRTGELFF
TRBV6-2/TRBV6-3,.,.,TRBJ2-1,TGTGCCAGCAGCCGCCAGGGTAGTACCGTCTACAATGAGCAGTTCTTC,CASSRQGSTVYNEQFF
TRBV7-8,.,.,TRBJ1-2,TGTGCCAGCAGCTTAGGGGGTCAGGGGATCTATGGCTACACCTTC,CASSLGGQGIYGYTF
TRBV6-5,.,.,TRBJ2-7,TGTGCCAGCGGGGGTAGGGGCCACGAGCAGTACTTC,CASGGRGHEQYF
TRBV7-9,.,few,TRBJ1-2,TGTGCCAGCAGCTTAGAGGGTCTGGGAGATGGCTACACCTTC,CASSLEGLGDGYTF
TRBV2,.,.,TRBJ2-1,TGTGCCAGCAGTGAAGCTAGAGATGAGCAGTTCTTC,CASSEARDEQFF
TRBV9,.,.,TRBJ2-3,TGTGCCAGCAGCCCCCCCGGGGTGAATACGCAGTATTTT,CASSPPGVNTQYF
TRBV29-1,.,.,TRBJ2-1,TGCAGCGTTGAAAGGGCCCTCGGCGATGAGCAGTTCTTC,CSVERALGDEQFF
TRBV28,.,.,TRBJ2-4,TGTGCCAGCAGTTTAAGTCAGGGACACCTTACAAAAAACATTCAGTACTTC,CASSLSQGHLTKNIQYF
TRBV5-1,TRBD1,.,TRBJ2-5,TGCGCCAGCAGCCGGGACAGTAGCTACCAAGAGACCCAGTACTTC,CASSRDSSYQETQYF
TRBV6-2/TRBV6-3,.,few,TRBJ2-5,TGTGCCAGCAGTCGGGAGAACCAAGAGACCCAGTACTTC,CASSRENQETQYF
TRBV20-1,TRBD2,few,TRBJ2-5,TGCAGTGCCCTGCCTCCCCGGGGGGGCGCAGGGACCCAGTACTTC,CSALPPRGGAGTQYF
TRBV7-2,TRBD2,few,TRBJ2-5,TGTGCCAGCAGCCAAAATACGGGACTAGCGCAGGAGACCCAGTACTTC,CASSQNTGLAQETQYF
TRBV20-1,TRBD2,few,TRBJ2-7,TGCAGTGGGGTGCGGGAGGCTTACGAGCAGTACTTC,CSGVREAYEQYF
TRBV7-8,.,.,TRBJ2-1,TGTGCCAGCAGCCCCGGAGGGCGGCGGATTGAGCAGTTCTTC,CASSPGGRRIEQFF
TRBV18,.,few,TRBJ2-1,TGTGCCAGCTCGCGGACAGAGAGGTTGGGAAACAATGAGCAGTTCTTC,CASSRTERLGNNEQFF
TRBV7-2,.,.,TRBJ2-7,TGTGCCAGCAGCTTAGCGGTAGGTCCCTTGTCCTACGAGCAGTACTTC,CASSLAVGPLSYEQYF
TRBV7-3,.,.,TRBJ2-6,TGTGCCAGCAGCTTACTCGGGGACATAAACTCTGGGGCCAACGTCCTGACTTTC,CASSLLGDINSGANVLTF
TRBV5-1,.,once,TRBJ2-2,TGCGCCAGCAGCTGGAGTCATGGGAACACCGGGGAGCTGTTTTTT,CASSWSHGNTGELFF
TRBV5-1,.,.,TRBJ1-1,TGCGCCAGCAGGACAGAGCCGAACACTGAAGCTTTCTTT,CASRTEPNTEAFF
TRBV10-3,.,few,TRBJ2-7,TGTGCCATCAGTGATGGAGGAGGACCCTACGAGCAGTACTTC,CAISDGGGPYEQYF
TRBV6-2/TRBV6-3,.,.,TRBJ2-7,TGTGCCAGCAGGCCGAATTATTACGAGCAGTACTTC,CASRPNYYEQYF
TRBV10-3,.,few,TRBJ2-7,TGTGCCATCAGTGATTTCCAGCAGGGGTTAAGCGAGCAGTACTTC,CAISDFQQGLSEQYF
TRBV5-1,.,.,TRBJ2-1,TGCGCCAGCAGCTTGGAACAGGCATCCTACAATGAGCAGTTCTTC,CASSLEQASYNEQFF
TRBV25-1,.,.,TRBJ1-2,TGTGCCAGCAGTGAACTCAGCGTTAACTATGGCTACACCTTC,CASSELSVNYGYTF
TRBV7-8,.,few,TRBJ2-7,TGTGCCAGCAGCCTCTACGGAGCCGCCTCCGAGCAGTACTTC,CASSLYGAASEQYF
TRBV15,TRBD2,.,TRBJ2-3,TGTGCCACCAGCAGAGAAGCGGGAGGACATTCAACGCAGTATTTT,CATSREAGGHSTQYF
TRBV12-3/TRBV12-4,.,.,TRBJ2-4,TGTGCCAGCAGTTCTGGGCAGAAAAACATTCAGTACTTC,CASSSGQKNIQYF
TRBV10-3,.,.,TRBJ2-1,TGTGCCATCAGCCTCATGGGGGGGGCCGAGCGGAATGAGCAGTTCTTC,CAISLMGGAERNEQFF
TRBV20-1,TRBD1,.,TRBJ2-7,TGCAGTGCCGACACAGGGGCGAGGAACGAGCAGTACTTC,CSADTGARNEQYF
TRBV27,.,.,TRBJ2-7,TGTGCCAGCAGTTTATCGGGGGGAGTGGGGGCCTACGAGCAGTACTTC,CASSLSGGVGAYEQYF
TRBV4-2,TRBD2,few,TRBJ2-5,TGTGCCAGCAGCCAAGAGTCGGGAGGGGAGACCCAGTACTTC,CASSQESGGETQYF
TRBV9,.,few,TRBJ2-3,TGTGCCAGCAGCGTAACCGGGCGGAGCACAGATACGCAGTATTTT,CASSVTGRSTDTQYF